Listed below are T cell receptor beta chains from one sample, sequenced in a study of chemoradiotherapy in HPV16-positive cancers. The method was immunoSEQ multiplex PCR; TCRdb's version includes in-frame clones alone and lacks a portion of them. Among about 5,700 clones listed, around 86% were seen once. The sequences come from tumor tissue, collected from a patient who underwent chemoradiotherapy. These receptors were taken from a human donor with HPV-associated anogenital cancer. Both conserved end residues are part of each CDR3. The order of the fields is J gene, V gene, CDR3 length, D gene, clone size, CDR3 protein, CDR3 DNA. D genes are given only for firm matches. The size entry is marked missing in some rows and otherwise reads once, few, many or a size class.

>TRBJ1-2|TRBV19|16|-|-
CASKAPMGRIGHGYTF
TGTGCCAGTAAGGCCCCGATGGGGAGAATAGGCCATGGCTACACCTTC
>TRBJ2-7|TRBV30|12|-|-
CAWSAGFYEQYF
TGTGCGTGGAGTGCGGGGTTCTACGAGCAGTACTTC
>TRBJ2-3|TRBV2|16|-|-
CASNVGARGSTDTQYF
TGTGCCAGCAACGTCGGTGCCAGGGGAAGCACAGATACGCAGTATTTT
>TRBJ1-5|TRBV27|13|-|-
CASSLQVNQPQHF
TGTGCCAGCAGTCTCCAGGTGAATCAGCCCCAGCATTTT
>TRBJ2-1|TRBV7-9|12|-|-
CASSLYPNEQFF
TGTGCCAGCAGCTTATACCCCAATGAGCAGTTCTTC
>TRBJ2-3|TRBV12-5|15|-|-
CASASFVGGGDTQYF
TGTGCTAGTGCCTCTTTTGTCGGGGGCGGAGATACGCAGTATTTT
>TRBJ2-5|TRBV5-1|14|TRBD1|-
CASSLGTGGETQYF
TGCGCCAGCAGCCTCGGGACAGGGGGAGAGACCCAGTACTTC
>TRBJ2-2|TRBV6-4|13|-|-
CASSDSSTGELFF
TGTGCCAGCAGTGACTCATCCACCGGGGAGCTGTTTTTT
>TRBJ2-7|TRBV7-2|14|TRBD2|-
CASSPTSGPYEQYF
TGTGCCAGCAGCCCGACTAGCGGGCCCTACGAGCAGTACTTC
>TRBJ2-1|TRBV10-3|14|TRBD1|-
CAISSGQTNNEQFF
TGTGCCATCAGCTCGGGACAGACAAACAATGAGCAGTTCTTC
>TRBJ2-1|TRBV6-5|15|TRBD1|-
CASSYDRDSYNEQFF
TGTGCCAGCAGTTACGACCGGGACAGTTACAATGAGCAGTTCTTC
>TRBJ1-1|TRBV19|14|-|-
CASTQSGQVTEAFF
TGTGCCAGTACCCAGAGTGGGCAGGTCACTGAAGCTTTCTTT
>TRBJ2-1|TRBV7-9|14|-|-
CASSPHLARDEQFF
TGTGCCAGCAGTCCCCATCTAGCTAGGGATGAGCAGTTCTTC
>TRBJ2-5|TRBV28|13|-|-
CASSSILQETQYF
TGTGCCAGCAGTTCCATCCTACAAGAGACCCAGTACTTC
>TRBJ1-4|TRBV15|16|-|once
CATSPRSMRSNEKLFF
TGTGCCACCAGCCCTCGTAGTATGCGATCTAATGAAAAACTGTTTTTT
>TRBJ2-7|TRBV5-1|14|-|-
CASSPTAVSYEQYF
TGCGCCAGCAGCCCCACGGCTGTTTCCTACGAGCAGTACTTC
>TRBJ2-3|TRBV27|19|TRBD2|-
CASSLLLAGGLTSTDTQYF
TGTGCCAGCAGTTTATTGCTAGCGGGAGGGCTCACTAGCACAGATACGCAGTATTTT
>TRBJ2-3|TRBV6-1|14|-|-
CASTPGGSTDTQYF
TGTGCCAGCACCCCTGGCGGTAGCACAGATACGCAGTATTTT
>TRBJ1-5|TRBV30|15|-|-
CAWSLPGQNDQPQHF
TGTGCCTGGAGTCTTCCCGGACAGAACGATCAGCCCCAGCATTTT
>TRBJ2-7|TRBV6-6|12|-|-
CASSHPRHEQYF
TGTGCCAGCAGCCACCCCCGGCACGAGCAGTACTTC
>TRBJ2-2|TRBV19|13|-|once
CASSDRATGELFF
TGTGCCAGTAGTGATCGGGCCACCGGGGAGCTGTTTTTT
>TRBJ2-2|TRBV27|15|-|-
CASSLFGGRPGELFF
TGTGCCAGCAGTTTATTCGGGGGGCGCCCCGGGGAGCTGTTTTTT
>TRBJ1-3|TRBV18|11|-|-
CASSPKDTIYF
TGTGCCAGCTCACCAAAGGACACCATATATTTT